This T cell receptor (beta chain) originates from a study of blood T cell repertoires in COVID-19. Study summary: The study drew acute and convalescent COVID-19 samples from the United States, Italy and Spain. T cells, B-cell-depleted T cells, or PBMCs supplied cDNA or gDNA.

Germline lookup yields CDR1 LNHDA and CDR2 SQIVND (reference sequence). V was clipped by 4 bases and J by 0 bases, with 9 bases between them. This CDR3 contains 15 residues. Clinical history reported by participants formed the basis on which cohorts were assigned. Source study methods: Nucleated cell counts were estimated from reference gene primer amplification. Produced via immunoSEQ multiplex PCR; TCRdb's table is partial and in-frame only. The V and J calls and clone size were taken over from that table, and D and trimming were inferred from the DNA. The sample has 350,000 to 450,000 clones, 90% to 95% seen once; the top ten hold roughly 0.86%.

Sequencing was carried out using PBMCs or T cells enriched from blood (not recorded which). This TCR came from a woman aged 40-49 years who had been exposed to COVID-19. The rearrangement links TRBV19 to TRBJ2-2; D is unresolved. The CDR3 DNA sequence: TGTGCCAGTAGTACAGGATCATCGAACACCGGGGAGCTGTTTTTT. Its translation is CASSTGSSNTGELFF.